This TCR beta chain was sequenced in a study of control samples from healthy donors and cancer patients (dated by TCRdb to about 2020). The library was obtained by the immunoSEQ multiplex PCR assay. This is the immuneACCESS table as TCRdb keeps it, with only in-frame sequences that have V and J called. A part of the clones is gone; compared with another copy, unresolved V genes explain less than half, and the rest is unexplained. In this sample the table shows about 170,000 clones, about 94% of which occur a single time. The ten biggest clones cover over 3.5% of the sample. The germline V gene gives CDR1 as MGHDK and CDR2 as SYGVNS. The CDR3 contains 15 residues, cysteine and phenylalanine counted. This entry keeps only the CDR3 DNA: 45 bases, framed from base 1. V and J are trimmed by 4 bases and 4 bases, and the gene matches miss 5 bases of the junction. As for this clone: Its target antigen remains unknown. No base quality values were provided; no much bigger clone lies one nucleotide off.

The sequence joins TRBV25-1 to TRBJ2-3; 10 middle bases align to TRBD2. This TCR was sampled from a woman aged 55-70 years in good health. What was sequenced was blood. The CDR3 loop reads CASSGSGGAADTQYF. The bases are TGTGCCAGCAGTGGAAGCGGGGGGGCCGCAGATACGCAGTATTTT.